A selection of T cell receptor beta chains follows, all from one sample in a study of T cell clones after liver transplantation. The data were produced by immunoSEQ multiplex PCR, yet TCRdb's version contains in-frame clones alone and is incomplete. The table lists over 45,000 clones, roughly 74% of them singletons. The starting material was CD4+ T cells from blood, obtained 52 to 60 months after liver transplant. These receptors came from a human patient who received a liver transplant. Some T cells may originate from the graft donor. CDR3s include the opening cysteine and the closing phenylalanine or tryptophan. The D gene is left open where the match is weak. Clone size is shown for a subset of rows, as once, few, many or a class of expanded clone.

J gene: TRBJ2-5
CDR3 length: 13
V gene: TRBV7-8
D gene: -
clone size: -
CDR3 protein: CASSTQSGETQYF
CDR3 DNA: TGTGCCAGCAGCACACAATCGGGGGAGACCCAGTACTTC

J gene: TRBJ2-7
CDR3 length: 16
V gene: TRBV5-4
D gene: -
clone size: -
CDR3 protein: CASSLELGRGPYEQYF
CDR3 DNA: TGTGCCAGCAGCTTGGAATTAGGGCGGGGGCCCTACGAGCAGTACTTC

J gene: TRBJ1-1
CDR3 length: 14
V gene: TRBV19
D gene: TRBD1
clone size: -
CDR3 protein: CASSISNRGTWAFF
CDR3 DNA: TGTGCCAGTAGTATATCGAACAGGGGAACCTGGGCTTTCTTT

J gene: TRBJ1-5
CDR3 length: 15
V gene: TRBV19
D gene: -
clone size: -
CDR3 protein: CASSLGGGSNQPQHF
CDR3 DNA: TGTGCCAGTAGCCTGGGGGGGGGTAGCAATCAGCCCCAGCATTTT

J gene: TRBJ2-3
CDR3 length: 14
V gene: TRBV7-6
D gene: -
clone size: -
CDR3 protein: CASSTLQGTDTQYF
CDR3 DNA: TGTGCCAGCAGCACGCTACAGGGCACAGATACGCAGTATTTT

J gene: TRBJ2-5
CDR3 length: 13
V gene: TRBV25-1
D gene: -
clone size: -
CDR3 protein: CASSEDWAETQYF
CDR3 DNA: TGTGCCAGCAGTGAAGACTGGGCGGAGACCCAGTACTTC

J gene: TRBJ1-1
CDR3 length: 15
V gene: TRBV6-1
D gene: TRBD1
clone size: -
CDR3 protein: CASSATGQGLTEAFF
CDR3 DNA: TGTGCCAGCAGTGCGACTGGACAGGGGCTAACTGAAGCTTTCTTT

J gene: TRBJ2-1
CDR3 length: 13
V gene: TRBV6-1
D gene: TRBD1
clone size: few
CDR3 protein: CASSPGQYNEQFF
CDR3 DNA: TGTGCCAGCAGTCCGGGACAGTACAATGAGCAGTTCTTC

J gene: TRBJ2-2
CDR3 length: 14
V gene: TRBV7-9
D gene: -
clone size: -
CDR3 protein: CASSLDSNTGELFF
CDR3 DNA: TGTGCCAGCAGCCTGGACTCTAACACCGGGGAGCTGTTTTTT

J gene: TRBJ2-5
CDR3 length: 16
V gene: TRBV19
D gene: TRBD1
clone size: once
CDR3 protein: CASSIGGQGFRETQYF
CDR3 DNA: TGTGCCAGTAGTATTGGGGGACAGGGGTTCCGAGAGACCCAGTACTTC

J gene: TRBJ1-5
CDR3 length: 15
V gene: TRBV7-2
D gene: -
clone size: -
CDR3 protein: CASSLGNGGGQPQHF
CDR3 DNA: TGTGCCAGCAGCTTAGGTAACGGGGGAGGCCAGCCCCAGCATTTT

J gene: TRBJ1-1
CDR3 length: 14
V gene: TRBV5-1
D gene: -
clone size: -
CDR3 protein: CASSFAGMNTEAFF
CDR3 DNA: TGCGCCAGCAGCTTCGCGGGTATGAACACTGAAGCTTTCTTT

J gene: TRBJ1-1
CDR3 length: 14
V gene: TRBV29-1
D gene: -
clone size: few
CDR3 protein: CSVDPGLLNTEAFF
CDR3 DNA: TGCAGCGTTGACCCCGGACTTTTGAATACTGAAGCTTTCTTT

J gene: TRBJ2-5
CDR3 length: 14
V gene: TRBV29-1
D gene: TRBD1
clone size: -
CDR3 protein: CSVAGADRQETQYF
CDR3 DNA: TGCAGCGTTGCTGGGGCGGACAGGCAAGAGACCCAGTACTTC

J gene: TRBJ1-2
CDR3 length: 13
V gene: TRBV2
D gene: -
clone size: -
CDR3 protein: CASPPDSLYGYTF
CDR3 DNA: TGTGCCAGCCCTCCAGACAGCCTCTATGGCTACACCTTC

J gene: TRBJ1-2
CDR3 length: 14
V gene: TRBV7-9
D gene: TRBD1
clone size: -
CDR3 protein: CASSPQGASYGYTF
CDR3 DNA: TGTGCCAGCAGCCCCCAGGGGGCGAGCTATGGCTACACCTTC

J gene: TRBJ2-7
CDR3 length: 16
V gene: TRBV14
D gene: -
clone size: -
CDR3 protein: CASSQYRPPLSYEQYF
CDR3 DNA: TGTGCCAGCAGCCAATACAGGCCCCCCCTTTCCTACGAGCAGTACTTC

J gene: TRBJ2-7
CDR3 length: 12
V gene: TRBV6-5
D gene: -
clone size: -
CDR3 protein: CATRRGANEQYF
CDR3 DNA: TGTGCCACCCGCCGGGGGGCGAACGAGCAGTACTTC

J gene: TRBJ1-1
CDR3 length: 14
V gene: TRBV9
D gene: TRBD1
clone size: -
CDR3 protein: CASSLQGANTEAFF
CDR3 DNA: TGTGCCAGCAGTCTCCAGGGGGCTAACACTGAAGCTTTCTTT